These T cell receptor beta chains were read from a single sample in a study of neurological immune-mediated disorders. MiXCR was run by TCRdb on the 5' RACE reads, yielding one entry per CDR3 protein. The sample lists some 79,000 distinct CDR3 sequences; 13% to 15% were seen once. Sequenced material: PBMCs. The receptors derive from a woman aged 50 to 60 in good health. The CDR3 runs from the conserved cysteine through the conserved F or W. Fields, in order: clone size, J gene, D gene, V gene, CDR3 length, CDR3 protein, CDR3 DNA. The D gene is left open where the match is weak. Clone size is shown for a subset of rows, as once, few, many or a class of expanded clone.

size: many; J: TRBJ2-2; D: TRBD1; V: TRBV6-2/TRBV6-3; length: 15; CDR3: CASSLGQGDYGELFF; DNA: TGTGCCAGCAGCCTGGGACAGGGGGATTACGGGGAGCTGTTTTTT
size: .; J: TRBJ2-2; D: .; V: TRBV11-2; length: 14; CDR3: CASSLRGGTGEPFF; DNA: TGTGCCAGCAGCTTGAGGGGGGGCACCGGGGAGCCGTTTTTT
size: many; J: TRBJ2-7; D: TRBD2; V: TRBV28; length: 18; CDR3: CASSSLGGGASSSYEQYF; DNA: TGTGCCAGCAGTTCCCTTGGCGGGGGGGCCTCTAGCTCCTACGAGCAGTACTTC
size: many; J: TRBJ2-2; D: .; V: TRBV24-1; length: 15; CDR3: CATSDLTENTGELFF; DNA: TGTGCCACCAGTGATTTGACAGAGAACACCGGGGAGCTGTTTTTT
size: .; J: TRBJ2-5; D: .; V: TRBV7-2; length: 16; CDR3: CASSQSAATSQETQYF; DNA: TGTGCCAGCTCTCAATCGGCGGCCACCTCCCAAGAGACCCAGTACTTC
size: many; J: TRBJ2-3; D: .; V: TRBV11-2; length: 14; CDR3: CASSRAFGTDTQYF; DNA: TGTGCCAGCTCTCGGGCTTTCGGCACAGATACGCAGTATTTT
size: many; J: TRBJ2-3; D: TRBD2; V: TRBV28; length: 14; CDR3: CASRDTGGPDTQYF; DNA: TGTGCCAGCAGGGACACGGGGGGACCAGATACGCAGTATTTT
size: few; J: TRBJ2-7; D: TRBD2; V: TRBV5-1; length: 16; CDR3: CASRMTGTSGDYEQYF; DNA: TGCGCCAGCAGGATGACGGGGACTAGCGGAGACTACGAGCAGTACTTC
size: many; J: TRBJ2-7; D: .; V: TRBV29-1; length: 13; CDR3: CSAESPGQGEQYF; DNA: TGCAGCGCCGAGAGCCCAGGGCAAGGAGAGCAGTACTTC
size: many; J: TRBJ1-1; D: TRBD1; V: TRBV28; length: 15; CDR3: CASSGTGWEVTEAFF; DNA: TGTGCCAGCAGTGGGACAGGGTGGGAGGTCACTGAAGCTTTCTTT
size: .; J: TRBJ2-3; D: TRBD2; V: TRBV7-9; length: 15; CDR3: CASQGLAGVGDTQYF; DNA: TGCGCCAGCCAAGGACTAGCGGGAGTAGGTGATACGCAGTATTTT
size: .; J: TRBJ2-5; D: TRBD2; V: TRBV12-3/TRBV12-4; length: 14; CDR3: CSSSPRTSGETQYF; DNA: TGTTCCAGCAGTCCTCGGACTAGCGGGGAGACCCAGTACTTC
size: .; J: TRBJ2-3; D: TRBD2; V: TRBV28; length: 17; CDR3: CDSSGGGAGGITDTQYF; DNA: TGTGACAGCAGTGGGGGGGGAGCGGGAGGAATCACAGATACGCAGTATTTT
size: many; J: TRBJ2-7; D: .; V: TRBV5-6; length: 15; CDR3: CASSLDLQGGYEQYF; DNA: TGTGCCAGCAGCTTGGATCTACAGGGTGGCTACGAGCAGTACTTC
size: many; J: TRBJ1-1; D: .; V: TRBV2; length: 13; CDR3: CASHPERDTEAFF; DNA: TGTGCCAGCCACCCAGAGCGGGACACTGAAGCTTTCTTT
size: many; J: TRBJ2-7; D: TRBD2; V: TRBV7-8; length: 14; CDR3: CASSGGGRLNEQYF; DNA: TGTGCCAGCAGCGGGGGCGGGAGGTTGAACGAGCAGTACTTC
size: many; J: TRBJ1-1; D: .; V: TRBV5-1; length: 13; CDR3: CASSPEIHTEAFF; DNA: TGCGCCAGCAGCCCGGAGATCCACACTGAAGCTTTCTTT
size: many; J: TRBJ1-2; D: .; V: TRBV29-1; length: 14; CDR3: CSVVLATLNYGYTF; DNA: TGCAGCGTTGTATTGGCAACGCTTAACTATGGCTACACCTTC
size: many; J: TRBJ2-1; D: TRBD2; V: TRBV20-1; length: 14; CDR3: CSPRGGGGYNEQFF; DNA: TGCAGCCCCCGGGGGGGCGGGGGGTACAATGAGCAGTTCTTC
size: .; J: TRBJ2-7; D: TRBD1; V: TRBV5-1; length: 15; CDR3: CASSSGTGRVYVQYF; DNA: TGCGCCAGCAGCTCCGGGACAGGGAGGGTGTACGTGCAGTACTTC
size: many; J: TRBJ2-1; D: TRBD2; V: TRBV3-1; length: 17; CDR3: CASSPRFTSGVGNEQFF; DNA: TGTGCCAGCAGCCCGCGGTTTACTAGCGGTGTCGGCAATGAGCAGTTCTTC
size: many; J: TRBJ2-3; D: TRBD1; V: TRBV27; length: 15; CDR3: CASSSPIQGGHTQYF; DNA: TGTGCCAGCAGTTCCCCCATCCAAGGGGGCCATACGCAGTATTTT
size: .; J: TRBJ1-5; D: .; V: TRBV6-6; length: 14; CDR3: CASSWFTGNRPQHF; DNA: TGTGCCAGCAGTTGGTTTACAGGGAACCGGCCCCAGCATTTT
size: many; J: TRBJ1-2; D: .; V: TRBV28; length: 12; CDR3: CASSLSGSGYTF; DNA: TGTGCCAGCAGTTTGTCAGGGAGTGGCTACACCTTC
size: many; J: TRBJ1-3; D: .; V: TRBV12-3/TRBV12-4; length: 13; CDR3: CASSGNSGNTIYF; DNA: TGTGCCAGCAGCGGGAACTCTGGAAACACCATATATTTT
size: many; J: TRBJ2-5; D: TRBD2; V: TRBV10-3; length: 16; CDR3: CAISTRTSGYFETQYF; DNA: TGTGCCATCAGTACAAGGACTAGCGGGTATTTTGAGACCCAGTACTTC
size: many; J: TRBJ2-6; D: TRBD1; V: TRBV7-2; length: 17; CDR3: CASSLGTASSGANVLTF; DNA: TGTGCCAGCAGCCTCGGGACAGCTAGCTCTGGGGCCAACGTCCTGACTTTC